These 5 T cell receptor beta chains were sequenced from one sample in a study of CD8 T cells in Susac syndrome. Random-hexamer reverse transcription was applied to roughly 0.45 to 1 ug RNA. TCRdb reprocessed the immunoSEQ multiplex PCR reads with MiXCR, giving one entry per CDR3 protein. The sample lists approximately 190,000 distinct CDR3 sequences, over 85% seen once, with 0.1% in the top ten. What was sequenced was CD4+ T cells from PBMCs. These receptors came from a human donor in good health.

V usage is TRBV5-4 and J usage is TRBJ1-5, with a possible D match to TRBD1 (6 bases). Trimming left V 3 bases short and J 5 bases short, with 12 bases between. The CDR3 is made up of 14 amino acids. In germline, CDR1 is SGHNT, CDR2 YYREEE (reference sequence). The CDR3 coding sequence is TGTGCCAGCAGCTATCAGGGGCGGGATCAGCCCCAGCATTTT. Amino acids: CASSYQGRDQPQHF.

CDR3 nucleotides: TGTGCCAGCACCGGATCGACAGGGCAAGGTTATTCACCCCTCCACTTT. Encoded protein: CASTGSTGQGYSPLHF. The chain links TRBV27 to TRBJ1-6, with 7 bases identical to TRBD1. J lost 8 bases, V lost 7 bases, and 14 bases had no gene match. The CDR3 runs 16 residues. The V gene's germline CDR1 is MNHEY and CDR2 SMNVEV (reference sequence).

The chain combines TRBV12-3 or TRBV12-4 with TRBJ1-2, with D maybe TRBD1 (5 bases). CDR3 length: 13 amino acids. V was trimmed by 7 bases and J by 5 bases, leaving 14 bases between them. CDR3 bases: TGTGCCAGCAACCCCGGGACGGCTTATGGCTACACCTTC. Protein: CASNPGTAYGYTF.

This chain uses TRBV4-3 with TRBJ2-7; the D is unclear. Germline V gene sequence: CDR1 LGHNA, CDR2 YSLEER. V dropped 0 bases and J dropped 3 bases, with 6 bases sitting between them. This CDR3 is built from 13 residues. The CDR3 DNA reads TGCGCCAGCAGCCAAGAGCCCGGCTACGAGCAGTACGTC. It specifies CASSQEPGYEQYV.

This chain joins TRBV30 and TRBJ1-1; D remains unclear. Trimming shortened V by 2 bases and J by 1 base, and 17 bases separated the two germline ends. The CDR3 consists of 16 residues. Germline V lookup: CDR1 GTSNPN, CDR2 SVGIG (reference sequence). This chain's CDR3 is CAWSPTRARGNTEAFF. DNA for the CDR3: TGTGCCTGGAGTCCAACCCGCGCGCGGGGGAACACTGAAGCTTTCTTT.